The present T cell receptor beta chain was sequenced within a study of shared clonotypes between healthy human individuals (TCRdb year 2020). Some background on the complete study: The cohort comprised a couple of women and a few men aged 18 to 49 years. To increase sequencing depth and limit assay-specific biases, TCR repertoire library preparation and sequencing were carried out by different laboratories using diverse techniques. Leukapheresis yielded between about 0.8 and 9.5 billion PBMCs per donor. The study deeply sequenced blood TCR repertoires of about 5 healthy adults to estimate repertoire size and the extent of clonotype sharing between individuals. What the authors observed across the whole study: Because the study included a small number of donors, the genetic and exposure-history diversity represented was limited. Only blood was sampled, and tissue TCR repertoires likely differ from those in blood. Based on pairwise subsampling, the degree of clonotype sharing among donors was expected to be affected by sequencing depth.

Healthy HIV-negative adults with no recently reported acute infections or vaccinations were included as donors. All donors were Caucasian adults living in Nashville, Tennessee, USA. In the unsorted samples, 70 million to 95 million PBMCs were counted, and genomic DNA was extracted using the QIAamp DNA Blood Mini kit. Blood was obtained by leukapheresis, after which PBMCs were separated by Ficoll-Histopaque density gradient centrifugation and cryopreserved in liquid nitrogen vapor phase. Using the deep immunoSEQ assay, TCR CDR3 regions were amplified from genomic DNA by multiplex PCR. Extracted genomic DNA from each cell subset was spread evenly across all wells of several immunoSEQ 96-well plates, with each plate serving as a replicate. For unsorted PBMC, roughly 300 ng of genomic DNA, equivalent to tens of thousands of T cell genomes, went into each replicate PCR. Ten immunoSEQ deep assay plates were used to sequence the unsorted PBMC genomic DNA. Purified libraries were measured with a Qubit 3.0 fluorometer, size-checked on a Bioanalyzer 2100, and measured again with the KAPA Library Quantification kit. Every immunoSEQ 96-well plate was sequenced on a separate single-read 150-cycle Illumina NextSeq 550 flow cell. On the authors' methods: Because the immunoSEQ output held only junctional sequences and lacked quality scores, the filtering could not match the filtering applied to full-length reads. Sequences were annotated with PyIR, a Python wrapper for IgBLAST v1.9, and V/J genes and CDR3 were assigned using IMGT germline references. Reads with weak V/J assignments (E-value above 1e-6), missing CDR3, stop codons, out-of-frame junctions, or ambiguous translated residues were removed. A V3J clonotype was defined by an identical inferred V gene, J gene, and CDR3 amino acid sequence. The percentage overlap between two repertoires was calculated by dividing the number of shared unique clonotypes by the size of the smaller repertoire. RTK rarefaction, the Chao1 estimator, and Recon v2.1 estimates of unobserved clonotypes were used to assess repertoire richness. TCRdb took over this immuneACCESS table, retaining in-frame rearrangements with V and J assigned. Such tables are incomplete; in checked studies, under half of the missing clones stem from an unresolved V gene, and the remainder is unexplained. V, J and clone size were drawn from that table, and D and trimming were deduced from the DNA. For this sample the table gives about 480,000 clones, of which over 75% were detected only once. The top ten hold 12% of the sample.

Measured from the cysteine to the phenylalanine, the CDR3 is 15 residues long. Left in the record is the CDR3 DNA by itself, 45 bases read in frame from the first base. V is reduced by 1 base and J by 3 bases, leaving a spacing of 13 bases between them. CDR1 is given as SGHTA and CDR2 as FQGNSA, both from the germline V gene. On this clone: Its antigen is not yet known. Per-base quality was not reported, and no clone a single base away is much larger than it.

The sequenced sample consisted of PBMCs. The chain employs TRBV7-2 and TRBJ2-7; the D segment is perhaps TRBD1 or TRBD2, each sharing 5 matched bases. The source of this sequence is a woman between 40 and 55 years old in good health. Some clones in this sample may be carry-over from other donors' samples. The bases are TGTGCCAGCAGCTTAGTAGGAAGTGGGGGCTACGAGCAGTACTTC. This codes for CASSLVGSGGYEQYF.